This T cell receptor beta chain is drawn from a study of blood T cells in healthy people across ages. Next came a second PCR, run for about 7 to 12 cycles, which used a sample-barcoded 5' primer along with a J-beta primer mix. Researchers report that a template-switch adaptor with 12 random nucleotides tagged each cDNA molecule. TCRdb reanalysed the 5' RACE reads using MiXCR and keeps one entry per CDR3 protein. The data show approximately 800,000 distinct CDR3 sequences, 62% seen once. This CDR3 spans 16 amino acids. Trimming removed 5 bases at V and 4 bases at J, with 23 bases between. Per the germline V gene, CDR1 is DFQATT and CDR2 is SNEGSKA (reference sequence). They isolated at least 6 million PBMCs from each sample. Study conclusions and caveats: Diversity of TCR beta correlated strongly with naive T cell percentage.

With regard to this clonotype: The antigen remains unidentified.

The sequence was obtained from a young man in good health. The sample taken for sequencing was blood. The rearrangement links TRBV20-1 to TRBJ1-1, with no clear D. The CDR3 spells CSAPPPPGEGLTEAFF. CDR3 coding DNA: TGCAGTGCTCCCCCTCCGCCAGGAGAAGGCCTCACTGAAGCTTTCTTT.